Listed below are T cell receptor beta chains from one sample, sequenced in a study of beta chain features in type 1 diabetes. TCRdb's table, derived via immunoSEQ multiplex PCR, lists solely in-frame clones and lacks some. The data show more than 140,000 clones, about a tenth seen once. Input material: central memory CD4+ T cells from blood. The receptors derive from a woman between 40 and 50 years old in good health. CDR3s include the opening cysteine and the closing phenylalanine or tryptophan. The D gene is left open where the match is weak. Only some rows state a clone size, as once, few, many or a class for expanded clones.

J gene: TRBJ2-3; D gene: NA; V gene: TRBV7-9; clone size: few; CDR3 protein: CASSATTDTQYF; CDR3 DNA: TGTGCCAGCAGCGCTACTACAGATACGCAGTATTTT
J gene: TRBJ2-7; D gene: NA; V gene: TRBV7-9; clone size: few; CDR3 protein: CASSFPGSSYEQYF; CDR3 DNA: TGTGCCAGCAGTTTCCCGGGGTCGTCCTACGAGCAGTACTTC
J gene: TRBJ2-1; D gene: NA; V gene: TRBV19; clone size: NA; CDR3 protein: CASSMWGTPYNEQFF; CDR3 DNA: TGTGCCAGTAGTATGTGGGGGACTCCATACAATGAGCAGTTCTTC
J gene: TRBJ2-3; D gene: NA; V gene: TRBV29-1; clone size: NA; CDR3 protein: CSVEGATDTQYF; CDR3 DNA: TGCAGCGTTGAAGGGGCGACAGATACGCAGTATTTT
J gene: TRBJ1-4; D gene: TRBD1; V gene: TRBV5-4; clone size: few; CDR3 protein: CASSFGQGRKTNEKLFF; CDR3 DNA: TGTGCCAGCAGCTTCGGACAGGGTCGGAAAACTAATGAAAAACTGTTTTTT
J gene: TRBJ1-5; D gene: TRBD1; V gene: TRBV6-1; clone size: few; CDR3 protein: CASTEGQYQPQHF; CDR3 DNA: TGTGCCAGCACCGAGGGACAGTATCAGCCCCAGCATTTT
J gene: TRBJ1-1; D gene: NA; V gene: TRBV19; clone size: NA; CDR3 protein: CASSIIHADLNTEAFF; CDR3 DNA: TGTGCCAGTAGTATAATTCATGCAGATCTGAACACTGAAGCTTTCTTT
J gene: TRBJ1-1; D gene: TRBD1; V gene: TRBV27; clone size: few; CDR3 protein: CASSSRDRVYRAEAFF; CDR3 DNA: TGTGCCAGCAGTTCCCGGGACAGGGTATATCGAGCTGAAGCTTTCTTT
J gene: TRBJ2-7; D gene: NA; V gene: TRBV7-2; clone size: many; CDR3 protein: CASSQDRAYEQYF; CDR3 DNA: TGTGCCAGCAGCCAGGACAGAGCCTACGAGCAGTACTTC
J gene: TRBJ1-2; D gene: TRBD1; V gene: TRBV5-1; clone size: NA; CDR3 protein: CASSQTSTGSGGYTF; CDR3 DNA: TGCGCCAGCAGCCAGACCTCGACAGGGAGTGGGGGCTACACCTTC
J gene: TRBJ1-4; D gene: NA; V gene: TRBV6-5; clone size: NA; CDR3 protein: CASSLAEVNEKLFF; CDR3 DNA: TGTGCCAGCAGTTTGGCGGAGGTCAATGAAAAACTGTTTTTT
J gene: TRBJ2-7; D gene: NA; V gene: TRBV7-9; clone size: few; CDR3 protein: CASSFNYEQYF; CDR3 DNA: TGTGCCAGCAGCTTTAACTACGAGCAGTACTTC
J gene: TRBJ1-1; D gene: NA; V gene: TRBV9; clone size: NA; CDR3 protein: CASSVAAGGTIEAFF; CDR3 DNA: TGTGCCAGCAGCGTAGCGGCAGGTGGGACAATTGAAGCTTTCTTT
J gene: TRBJ1-3; D gene: NA; V gene: TRBV9; clone size: few; CDR3 protein: CASSVGGPASGNTIYF; CDR3 DNA: TGTGCCAGCAGCGTTGGAGGTCCAGCCTCTGGAAACACCATATATTTT
J gene: TRBJ2-5; D gene: TRBD2; V gene: TRBV5-4; clone size: NA; CDR3 protein: CASSKGTSGESETQYF; CDR3 DNA: TGTGCCAGCAGCAAAGGGACTAGCGGGGAATCGGAGACCCAGTACTTC
J gene: TRBJ1-4; D gene: NA; V gene: TRBV19; clone size: NA; CDR3 protein: CASSTKGQLVNEKLFF; CDR3 DNA: TGTGCCAGTAGTACCAAAGGACAGCTTGTTAATGAAAAACTGTTTTTT
J gene: TRBJ1-1; D gene: NA; V gene: TRBV29-1; clone size: NA; CDR3 protein: CSVAGLTGIEAFF; CDR3 DNA: TGCAGCGTTGCGGGCCTCACAGGGATCGAAGCTTTCTTT
J gene: TRBJ2-7; D gene: NA; V gene: TRBV5-1; clone size: few; CDR3 protein: CASSLEGRGEQYF; CDR3 DNA: TGCGCCAGCAGCTTGGAAGGGAGGGGGGAGCAGTACTTC
J gene: TRBJ2-1; D gene: NA; V gene: TRBV11-2; clone size: few; CDR3 protein: CASRQSRGRYNEQFF; CDR3 DNA: TGTGCCAGCAGACAATCGCGGGGCAGATACAATGAGCAGTTCTTC
J gene: TRBJ2-1; D gene: TRBD2; V gene: TRBV5-1; clone size: NA; CDR3 protein: CASSFGSSGGPGGEQFF; CDR3 DNA: TGCGCCAGCAGCTTTGGGTCTAGCGGGGGGCCGGGGGGTGAGCAGTTCTTC
J gene: TRBJ1-1; D gene: NA; V gene: TRBV4-1; clone size: few; CDR3 protein: CASSQGQSANTEAFF; CDR3 DNA: TGCGCCAGCAGCCAAGGACAGTCGGCGAACACTGAAGCTTTCTTT
J gene: TRBJ2-3; D gene: NA; V gene: TRBV6-5; clone size: few; CDR3 protein: CASRRDLTDTQYF; CDR3 DNA: TGTGCCAGCAGGCGGGACCTCACAGATACGCAGTATTTT
J gene: TRBJ1-6; D gene: NA; V gene: TRBV1; clone size: NA; CDR3 protein: CTSTQPSQGENSPLHF; CDR3 DNA: TGCACCAGCACACAACCCTCACAGGGGGAAAATTCACCCCTCCACTTT
J gene: TRBJ1-6; D gene: NA; V gene: TRBV29-1; clone size: NA; CDR3 protein: CSVAEGAYNSPLHF; CDR3 DNA: TGCAGCGTTGCCGAGGGGGCCTATAATTCACCCCTCCACTTT
J gene: TRBJ1-5; D gene: NA; V gene: TRBV29-1; clone size: NA; CDR3 protein: CSVVIEARQPQHF; CDR3 DNA: TGCAGCGTTGTAATTGAGGCGCGTCAGCCCCAGCATTTT
J gene: TRBJ2-2; D gene: NA; V gene: TRBV18; clone size: NA; CDR3 protein: CASSRTANTGELFF; CDR3 DNA: TGTGCCAGCTCACGGACAGCGAACACCGGGGAGCTGTTTTTT
J gene: TRBJ1-3; D gene: NA; V gene: TRBV7-6; clone size: few; CDR3 protein: CASSLRRQGLEDTIYF; CDR3 DNA: TGTGCCAGCAGCTTAAGGCGTCAGGGGCTGGAGGACACCATATATTTT
J gene: TRBJ2-1; D gene: TRBD2; V gene: TRBV29-1; clone size: NA; CDR3 protein: CSVEFAGGLNEQFF; CDR3 DNA: TGCAGCGTTGAGTTCGCGGGGGGGCTCAATGAGCAGTTCTTC
J gene: TRBJ1-2; D gene: NA; V gene: TRBV5-1; clone size: few; CDR3 protein: CASTPSGWTNYGYTF; CDR3 DNA: TGCGCCAGCACACCATCGGGGTGGACTAACTATGGCTACACCTTC
J gene: TRBJ1-3; D gene: NA; V gene: TRBV29-1; clone size: NA; CDR3 protein: CSVVAQGGNTIYF; CDR3 DNA: TGCAGCGTTGTGGCACAGGGTGGAAACACCATATATTTT
J gene: TRBJ2-4; D gene: TRBD2; V gene: TRBV29-1; clone size: few; CDR3 protein: CSVEGGGRDIQYF; CDR3 DNA: TGCAGCGTTGAAGGGGGGGGGAGGGACATTCAGTACTTC
J gene: TRBJ2-7; D gene: TRBD2; V gene: TRBV5-1; clone size: NA; CDR3 protein: CASSPDPREGTGEQYF; CDR3 DNA: TGCGCCAGCAGCCCGGACCCTCGGGAGGGAACCGGCGAGCAGTACTTC
J gene: TRBJ2-1; D gene: TRBD2; V gene: TRBV29-1; clone size: many; CDR3 protein: CSGGSSGGYNEQFF; CDR3 DNA: TGCAGCGGGGGATCTAGCGGGGGGTACAATGAGCAGTTCTTC